This T cell receptor beta chain was sequenced in a study of post-analysis software for immune sequencing data. Study in general: The disease courses spanned relapsing-remitting, secondary progressive and progressive-relapsing forms of multiple sclerosis. General study results and limits: Those with multiple sclerosis, the patient group, showed significantly lower normalized Chao1 diversity than controls. TRBV5-6, TRBV5-1 and TRBV20-1 belonged to a set of about five TRBV segments that were more frequent in patients than controls. Clustering by F measure revealed strong co-clustering among samples prepared together in one batch.

Prepared TCR beta cDNA libraries contained unique molecular identifiers. Once roughly 0.95 to 10 million T cells were used, about 510,000 cDNA molecules resulted. TCRdb recomputed calls from the PCR reads with MiXCR, one row per CDR3 protein. The sample carries about 400,000 distinct CDR3 sequences, about a third recorded once. Germline assignment: CDR1 MGHRA and CDR2 YSYEKL. Trimming cost V 4 bases and J 5 bases, with 17 bases left between them. The CDR3 is 15 amino acids. Concerning this clonotype itself: Its antigen is unknown.

Sample: blood. The source is a girl between 5 and 17 years old with multiple sclerosis. V usage is TRBV4-1 and J usage is TRBJ1-1, with D tentatively TRBD1 (6 bases). The CDR3 loop is CASSRPTGRGTEAFF. CDR3 coding DNA: TGCGCCAGCAGCCGGCCCACAGGGAGGGGTACTGAAGCTTTCTTT.